Described below is a single T cell receptor (beta chain) sequence and its context. The CDR3 has 17 residues. V shed 1 base, J shed 4 bases, and the junction held 10 bases outside the gene matches. Germline CDR1 and CDR2: LGHDT and YNNKEL (reference sequence). The sample originates from a study of blood T cell repertoires in COVID-19. This table comes from immunoSEQ multiplex PCR, and its TCRdb copy is limited to in-frame clones, with some not included. The table records around 76,000 clones, roughly 90% of them present only once. This TCR derives from a man in his sixties with acute or convalescent COVID-19. The material sequenced was peripheral blood. The chain employs TRBV3-1 (or the pseudogene TRBV3-2) and TRBJ2-5, with TRBD2 matching 9 bases. The CDR3 protein is CASSQGGIAGAAETQYF. As DNA, the CDR3 is TGTGCCAGCAGCCAAGGGGGGATAGCGGGGGCCGCAGAGACCCAGTACTTC.